Listed here is a single T cell receptor beta chain. Its antigen is unknown. These data belong to a study of T cell repertoires in cytomegalovirus infection. From the reads, TCRdb called clonotypes with MiXCR, one entry per CDR3 protein. The table records hundreds of thousands of distinct CDR3 sequences, roughly 30% of them present only once. This CDR3 comprises 12 residues. Germline lookup yields CDR1 MDHEN and CDR2 SYDVKM. The sample was cultured CD8+ T cells from PBMCs, taken from culture after CMV antigen stimulation. The chain is built from TRBV28 and TRBJ2-7; D gene ambiguous. This sequence originates from a human donor in good health (CMV status not recorded). Some clones in this sample may be carry-over from other donors' samples. CDR3 sequence reads: CANSYDSYEQYV. CDR3 in DNA: TGTGCCAACAGTTATGACTCCTACGAGCAGTACGTC.